These 29 T cell receptor beta chains originate from one sample sequenced in a study of read filtering for tumor transcriptome and immune sequencing. From about 0.4 ug of RNA, a library with molecular barcoded alpha/delta and beta/gamma adaptors was made. TCRdb recomputed calls from the reads with MiXCR, one row per CDR3 protein. The sample records 40,000 or so distinct CDR3 sequences, 10% to 15% being singletons. Material for sequencing was a population of CD138-negative cells sorted from bone marrow. These receptors were collected from a donor aged 40 or over with multiple myeloma.

This clonotype has at least ten counts. The CDR3 is CASTSGKGYTEAFF. The CDR3 DNA sequence: TGCGCCAGCACCTCAGGCAAGGGGTACACTGAAGCTTTCTTT. The J gene is TRBJ1-1, the V gene TRBV10-1; possibly TRBD1 for D (5 bases). The germline V and J ends were trimmed by 7 bases and 3 bases, with 15 bases remaining between them. Germline V CDR1 and CDR2: WNHNN, SYGVQD (reference sequence). The CDR3 consists of 14 residues.

This clonotype was seen ten or more times. V is TRBV28 and J is TRBJ1-4, with D uncertain. Trimming left V 4 bases short and J 3 bases short, with 9 bases between. The V gene's germline CDR1 is MDHEN and CDR2 SYDVKM. CDR3 size: 14 residues. CDR3 amino acids: CASSYHPANEKLFF. The CDR3 DNA follows: TGTGCCAGCAGTTACCATCCGGCTAATGAAAAACTGTTTTTT.

This clonotype has at least ten counts. The chain recombines TRBV5-1 with TRBJ1-5; TRBD1 matches at 7 bases. Germline V gene sequence: CDR1 SGHRS, CDR2 YFSETQ. CDR3 length: 15 residues. V shed 0 bases, J shed 7 bases, and the junction held 7 bases outside the gene matches. The CDR3 region has the DNA TGCGCCAGCAGCTTGGGGACAGGCCCCGTCCAGCCCCAGCATTTT. This sequence encodes CASSLGTGPVQPQHF.

As to this clonotype: A read error may be the cause here, since a much bigger clone is one base away. This sequence joins TRBV6-6 and TRBJ2-6; D might be TRBD1 (5 bases). The CDR3 length is 16 residues. The germline gives CDR1 MNHNY, CDR2 SVGAGI (reference sequence). CDR3 residues: CASSTGRLPGASVLTF. DNA of the CDR3: TGTGCCAGCAGTACCGGCAGGCTCCCTGGGGCCAGCGTCCTGACTTTC.

This clonotype was observed many times. The rearrangement uses TRBV5-1 and TRBJ2-5, with 8 bases aligning to TRBD1. The trim removed 0 bases at V and 2 bases at J, leaving 0 bases unmatched. This CDR3 is 14 amino acids long. Germline CDR1 and CDR2: SGHRS and YFSETQ. In DNA, the CDR3 is TGCGCCAGCAGCTTGGGACAGGGGCAAGAGACCCAGTACTTC. This translates into CASSLGQGQETQYF. Supplemented by reference TRBV5-1 and TRBJ2-5, the full variable domain reads KAGVTQTPRYLIKTRGQQVTLSCSPISGHRSVSWYQQTPGQGLQFLFEYFSETQRNKGNFPGRFSGRQFSNSRSEMNVSTLELGDSALYLCASSLGQGQETQYFGPGTRLLVL.

Of note for this clonotype: A much larger clone sits a single nucleotide away, making a read error possible. The CDR3 nucleotides are TGTGCCAGCAGTTGGGGCAAGGCCTCCTACGAGCAGTACTTC. This gives the protein CASSWGKASYEQYF. This chain links TRBV27 with TRBJ2-7; a possible D gene is TRBD1 (5 bases). The germline V gene encodes CDR1 MNHEY and CDR2 SMNVEV (reference sequence). There are 14 residues in the CDR3. Trimming took off 4 bases at V and 0 bases at J, with 10 bases between the two ends.

This clonotype occurred many times. The chain recombines TRBV20-1 with TRBJ2-5; 14 bases match TRBD2. This CDR3 has 17 amino acids. Germline-derived CDR1 and CDR2 are DFQATT and SNEGSKA (reference sequence). Trimming at V came to 3 bases and at J to 2 bases, leaving 8 bases not matched to a gene. The CDR3 sequence is CSASSRGLAGVQETQYF. In nucleotides, the CDR3 is TGCAGTGCTAGCTCAAGGGGACTAGCGGGGGTACAAGAGACCCAGTACTTC.

This clonotype was seen repeatedly, ten times or more. The rearrangement joins TRBV7-9 to TRBJ1-1; 8 nucleotides agree with TRBD1. This CDR3 comprises 18 residues. The germline gives CDR1 SEHNR, CDR2 FQNEAQ (reference sequence). With 1 base clipped from V and 6 bases from J, the junction kept 16 bases outside the gene matches. The CDR3 reads CASSLGQGRVGFVAEAFF. The CDR3 DNA reads TGTGCCAGCAGCTTAGGACAGGGGAGGGTCGGTTTTGTCGCTGAAGCTTTCTTT. Drawing the rest from reference TRBV7-9 and TRBJ1-1, the complete variable domain is DTGVSQNPRHKITKRGQNVTFRCDPISEHNRLYWYRQTLGQGPEFLTYFQNEAQLEKSRLLSDRFSAERPKGSFSTLEIQRTEQGDSAMYLCASSLGQGRVGFVAEAFFGQGTRLTVV.

This clonotype has at least ten counts. The V call is TRBV7-9, the J call TRBJ2-3; the D is unclear. The germline CDR1 and CDR2 sequences are SEHNR and FQNEAQ (reference sequence). This CDR3 region has 15 residues. The V end lost 4 bases, the J end lost 0 bases, and 11 bases lay between the germline ends. The CDR3 loop reads CASSWGFYSTDTQYF. The CDR3 region has the DNA TGTGCCAGCAGCTGGGGATTTTATAGCACAGATACGCAGTATTTT.

This clonotype was detected many times. This chain uses TRBV15 with TRBJ2-5; the match to TRBD1 covers 7 bases. This CDR3 region has 15 residues. With 0 bases clipped from V and 5 bases from J, the junction kept 6 bases outside the gene matches. The germline V gene encodes CDR1 LNHNV and CDR2 YYDKDF (reference sequence). The CDR3 sequence: CATSRDTGAGETQYF. CDR3 coding DNA: TGTGCCACCAGCAGAGATACAGGGGCAGGGGAGACCCAGTACTTC.

In the case of this clonotype: This probably arose from a read error, given a far larger clone one base away. This rearrangement joins TRBV5-8 to TRBJ1-5; D is unclear. This CDR3 has 14 residues. CDR1 SGHTS and CDR2 YDEGEE come from the germline V gene. CDR3: CASSLEGGPQPRHF. The CDR3 DNA sequence: TGTGCCAGCAGCTTGGAGGGTGGGCCTCAGCCCCGGCATTTT.

This clonotype was recorded at least ten times. Written as DNA, the CDR3 is TGTGCTAGTGTCACGGGGGGGGTTATCACCGGGGAGCTGTTTTTT. Translating it yields CASVTGGVITGELFF. The V gene is TRBV12-5, the J gene TRBJ2-2, with 8 positions matching TRBD2. The germline gives CDR1 LGHNT, CDR2 FRNRAP. The CDR3 loop spans 15 amino acids. V dropped 7 bases and J dropped 4; count of bases not matched to a gene: 8.

This clonotype was found many times. The CDR3 DNA reads as TGCAGTGCTAGAGAAGTAATGTCAAGCACAGATACGCAGTATTTT. Translating it yields CSAREVMSSTDTQYF. The J gene is TRBJ2-3, the V gene TRBV20-1, with no clear D. The CDR3 sequence is 15 residues long. Germline V lookup: CDR1 DFQATT, CDR2 SNEGSKA (reference sequence). Trimming stripped 0 bases from V and 0 bases from J, with 10 bases between.

In its sample, this clonotype was seen many times. The rearrangement joins TRBV7-9 to TRBJ2-1; D remains ambiguous. The CDR3 contains 13 residues. V was clipped by 4 bases and J by 7 bases, with 11 bases between them. CDR1 is SEHNR and CDR2 is FQNEAQ in the germline V gene (reference sequence). DNA of the CDR3: TGTGCCAGCAGCTCTTACCGCTTTAATGAGCAGTTCTTC. Translating it yields CASSSYRFNEQFF. The whole variable domain, filled in from reference TRBV7-9 and TRBJ2-1, reads DTGVSQNPRHKITKRGQNVTFRCDPISEHNRLYWYRQTLGQGPEFLTYFQNEAQLEKSRLLSDRFSAERPKGSFSTLEIQRTEQGDSAMYLCASSSYRFNEQFFGPGTRLTVL.

This clonotype was picked up a small number of times. The chain has TRBV4-1 and TRBJ2-2, with D perhaps TRBD2 (7 bases). CDR1 and CDR2 (germline): MGHRA, YSYEKL. The CDR3 sequence is 16 residues long. Between the trimmed V and J ends, which lost 0 bases and 7 bases, there was a span of 15 bases. The CDR3 spells CASSQDRRGGGGELFF. The CDR3 DNA follows: TGCGCCAGCAGCCAAGATCGGAGGGGGGGCGGCGGGGAGCTGTTTTTT.

This clonotype showed up just a few times. The rearrangement uses TRBV5-6 and TRBJ2-2; no clear D. This CDR3 contains 16 residues. Germline assignment: CDR1 SGHDT and CDR2 YYEEEE. V was trimmed by 3 bases and J by 4 bases, leaving 16 bases between them. The CDR3 region is CASSSLGRESTGELFF. Here the CDR3 DNA reads TGTGCCAGCAGCTCTCTTGGGCGAGAGTCCACCGGGGAGCTGTTTTTT.

This clonotype was seen ten or more times. V and J are TRBV5-1 and TRBJ2-2; tentatively, D is TRBD1 (7 bases). Germline loops: CDR1 SGHRS, CDR2 YFSETQ. With 7 bases removed from V and 6 bases from J, the gap between germline ends came to 16 bases. The CDR3 is 14 amino acids. CDR3 nucleotide sequence: TGCGCCAGCGCAGGGGGAGGCCCGGCCGGGGAGCTGTTTTTT. Translation gives CASAGGGPAGELFF.

This clonotype was seen ten or more times. The V gene is TRBV7-3, the J gene TRBJ2-1; perhaps D is TRBD1 or TRBD2 (5 bases each). The CDR3 totals 14 residues. The germline V and J ends were trimmed by 6 bases and 5 bases, with 14 bases remaining between them. CDR1 and CDR2 from the germline V gene are SGHTA and FQGTGA. CDR3 nucleotides: TGTGCCAGCAGTTGGGACGGCAGCCACAATGAGCAGTTCTTC. Its protein product is CASSWDGSHNEQFF.

This clonotype was observed many times. This sequence joins TRBV9 and TRBJ1-4, with a tentative D call TRBD1 (6 bases). The V and J ends lost 6 bases and 4 bases respectively, with 13 bases between them. Germline V gene sequence: CDR1 SGDLS, CDR2 YYNGEE. The CDR3 spans 14 residues. CDR3 sequence (DNA): TGTGCCAGCAACTTCAGGGGCGGTAATGAAAAACTGTTTTTT. It codes for CASNFRGGNEKLFF.

This clonotype was counted only a few times. The V and J genes are TRBV12-3 or TRBV12-4 and TRBJ2-1; 8 nucleotides line up with TRBD2. The ends lost 6 bases at V and 6 bases at J; junction bases unmatched: 10. The CDR3 consists of 15 residues. This CDR3 reads CASSGGGGPSNEQFF. In DNA form, the CDR3 reads TGTGCCAGCAGCGGGGGCGGGGGGCCAAGCAATGAGCAGTTCTTC.

Remarks on this clonotype: A much larger clone lies a single base off, so this may be a read error. The gene calls are TRBV27 and TRBJ2-7; D gene uncertain. CDR1 and CDR2 (germline): MNHEY, SMNVEV (reference sequence). Trimming left V 5 bases short and J 5 bases short, with 10 bases between. The CDR3 sequence is 12 residues long. The CDR3 nucleotides read TGTGCCAGCAGTCCACCGTCCCACGAGCAGTACTTC. This translates into CASSPPSHEQYF.

This clonotype was observed at least ten times. The genes are TRBV7-9 and TRBJ2-5, with 9 bases identical to TRBD2. Unmatched junction bases numbered 4, after V lost 0 bases and J lost 5 bases. The CDR3 covers 15 residues. Germline CDR1 is SEHNR and CDR2 is FQNEAQ (reference sequence). The CDR3 spells CASSLASGGKETQYF. As DNA, the CDR3 is TGTGCCAGCAGCTTAGCTAGCGGGGGCAAGGAGACCCAGTACTTC.

In its sample, this clonotype was seen many times. The chain combines TRBV9 with TRBJ2-5; tentative D call: TRBD1 (5 bases). Germline CDR1 is SGDLS and CDR2 is YYNGEE. V dropped 0 bases and J dropped 3 bases, with 9 bases sitting between them. The CDR3 loop spans 14 amino acids. The CDR3, as DNA: TGTGCCAGCAGCGTAGATCCAGGGAAAGAGACCCAGTACTTC. Translation: CASSVDPGKETQYF.

This clonotype has ten or more counts. The chain carries TRBV20-1 and TRBJ1-5; unclear D gene. This CDR3 spans 14 amino acids. Trimming stripped 1 base from V and 6 bases from J, with 13 bases between. CDR1 is DFQATT and CDR2 is SNEGSKA in the germline V gene (reference sequence). CDR3 sequence reads: CSARVKGLAQPQHF. CDR3 in DNA: TGCAGTGCTAGAGTGAAAGGGCTGGCTCAGCCCCAGCATTTT.

At least ten counts were recorded for this clonotype. The chain links TRBV5-1 to TRBJ2-2; D perhaps matches TRBD1 (5 bases). The V gene's germline CDR1 is SGHRS and CDR2 YFSETQ. With 0 bases removed from V and 8 bases from J, the gap between germline ends came to 14 bases. This CDR3 is 15 amino acids long. The CDR3 region is CASSLEAGPRGELFF. In DNA, the CDR3 is TGCGCCAGCAGCTTGGAGGCAGGGCCCAGAGGGGAGCTGTTTTTT.

V is TRBV25-1 and J is TRBJ2-2; weak D call: TRBD2 (7 bases). The germline V gene encodes CDR1 MGHDK and CDR2 SYGVNS. Trimming removed 4 bases from V and 1 base from J, with 16 bases in between. This CDR3 has 17 residues. The CDR3 spells CASSAGGGARNTGELFF. As DNA, the CDR3 is TGTGCCAGCAGTGCTGGGGGGGGGGCGCGGAACACCGGGGAGCTGTTTTTT.

This clonotype was recorded many times. V is TRBV7-9 and J is TRBJ1-5; D is uncertain. V was clipped by 1 base and J by 2 bases, with 9 bases between them. From germline, CDR1 is SEHNR and CDR2 FQNEAQ (reference sequence). This CDR3 has 15 residues. CDR3 sequence reads: CASSLGAGGNQPQHF. CDR3 nucleotides: TGTGCCAGCAGCTTAGGCGCAGGAGGCAATCAGCCCCAGCATTTT.

Points on this clonotype: Mismatch with germline at one junction end may stem from a read error. The chain combines TRBV11-1 with TRBJ2-1; 9 positions match TRBD2. The length of the CDR3 is 12 residues. CDR1 is SGHAT and CDR2 is FQDESV in the germline V gene (reference sequence). CDR3 nucleotide sequence: TGTGCCAGCGGCTTAAGTAGCGGGGGAAAGCTCTTC. This gives the protein CASGLSSGGKLF.

This clonotype was picked up many times. The chain has TRBV19 and TRBJ1-5; D is unclear. Per the germline V gene, CDR1 is LNHDA and CDR2 is SQIVND (reference sequence). The CDR3 spans 13 residues. V was cut by 9 bases and J by 3 bases, with 12 bases left in between. The CDR3 reads CASGRGLNQPQHF. The CDR3, as DNA: TGTGCCAGCGGCCGGGGTCTCAATCAGCCCCAGCATTTT.